This paragraph covers one T cell receptor (beta chain) sequence. Antigen: not known. Time point meaning: week 11, during vaccination. With topical imiquimod, each dose of the vaccine consisted of 300 ug of mutant IDH1 20-mer peptide. Measured with immunoSEQ multiplex PCR; TCRdb has only the in-frame clones, and not every one. The table lists about 130,000 clones, around 80% of them singletons. This record belongs to a study of a mutant IDH1 vaccine in newly diagnosed glioma. Overall study: Eight vaccine doses were administered to patients at weeks 1, 3, 5, 7, 11, 15, 19 and 23. Beginning 4-6 weeks after radiotherapy alone, or with temozolomide cycles, vaccination took place. Every participant had undergone radiotherapy, temozolomide, or both before, and most underwent both.

Findings and limits, study-wide: Pseudoprogression looked unconnected to shifts in top peripheral T cell clonotypes.

Losses at the gene ends were 5 bases for V and 5 bases for J; bases not matched to a gene: 7. CDR1 and CDR2 (germline): LNHDA, SQIVND (reference sequence). The CDR3 is made up of 14 amino acids. This chain uses TRBV19 with TRBJ2-7, with TRBD2 matching over 9 bases. Sequenced material: PBMCs, taken from a glioma patient whose treatment included an IDH1 peptide vaccine. This clonotype was sampled from a man aged 40-55 years with glioma. CDR3 nucleotides: TGTGCCAGTAGTCATGGACTAGCGCTGAACGAGCAGTACTTC. It encodes CASSHGLALNEQYF.